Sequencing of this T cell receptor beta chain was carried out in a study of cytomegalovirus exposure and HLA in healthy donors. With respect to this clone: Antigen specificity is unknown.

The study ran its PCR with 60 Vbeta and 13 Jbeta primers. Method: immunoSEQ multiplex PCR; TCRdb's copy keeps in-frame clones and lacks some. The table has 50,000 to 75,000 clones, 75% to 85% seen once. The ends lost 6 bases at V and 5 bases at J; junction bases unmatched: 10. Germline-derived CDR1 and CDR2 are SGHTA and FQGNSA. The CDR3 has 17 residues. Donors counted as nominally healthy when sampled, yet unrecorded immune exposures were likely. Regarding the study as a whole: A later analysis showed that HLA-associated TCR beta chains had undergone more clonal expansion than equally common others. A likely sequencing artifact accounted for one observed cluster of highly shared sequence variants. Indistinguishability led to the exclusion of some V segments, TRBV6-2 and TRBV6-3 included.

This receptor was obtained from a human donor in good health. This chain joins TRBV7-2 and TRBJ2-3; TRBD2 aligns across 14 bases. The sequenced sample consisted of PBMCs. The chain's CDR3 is CASRSRLAGGQKDTQYF. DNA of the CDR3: TGTGCCAGCAGGTCGCGACTAGCGGGGGGGCAGAAAGATACGCAGTATTTT.